These T cell receptor beta chains were read from a single sample in a study of cytomegalovirus exposure and HLA in healthy donors. Sequenced by immunoSEQ multiplex PCR; TCRdb stores in-frame clones only, minus some. In the table there are some 140,000 clones, roughly three quarters of which are singletons. The specimen was PBMCs. All receptors come from a man aged 30 to 39 in good health and CMV-seropositive. Both conserved end residues are part of each CDR3. Each record gives: V gene, J gene, clone size, D gene, CDR3 protein, CDR3 DNA. The D gene is left open where the match is weak. Rows give clone size only sometimes, using once, few, many, or a class for an expanded clone.

>TRBV11-2|TRBJ2-1|-|TRBD1
CASSLGQGHPLF
TGTGCCAGCAGCTTAGGACAGGGCCACCCCCTCTTC
>TRBV7-3|TRBJ2-1|once|TRBD1
CASSPMTGGFPNEQFF
TGTGCCAGCAGCCCGATGACAGGGGGTTTTCCCAATGAGCAGTTCTTC
>TRBV14|TRBJ2-6|-|-
CASSQVEPSISGANVLTF
TGTGCCAGCAGCCAAGTAGAGCCCTCAATCTCTGGGGCCAACGTCCTGACTTTC
>TRBV28|TRBJ2-5|few|TRBD1
CASSTFRQGQETQYF
TGTGCCAGCAGTACCTTCAGACAGGGACAAGAGACCCAGTACTTC
>TRBV5-1|TRBJ2-1|-|-
CASSTGQPSNEQFF
TGCGCCAGCAGCACTGGACAGCCTTCGAATGAGCAGTTCTTC
>TRBV2|TRBJ1-4|-|TRBD1
CASSYRGRLEKLSF
TGTGCCAGCAGTTACAGGGGGCGACTCGAAAAACTGTCTTTT
>TRBV10-2|TRBJ2-1|-|-
CASIGTGWSGTYNEQFF
TGCGCCAGCATCGGAACAGGGTGGAGCGGCACCTACAATGAGCAGTTCTTC
>TRBV14|TRBJ2-1|-|-
CASSQDLGLLSSYNEQFF
TGTGCCAGCAGCCAAGATCTGGGACTTCTTTCTTCCTACAATGAGCAGTTCTTC
>TRBV19|TRBJ1-4|-|-
CASSIRTAMNEKLFF
TGTGCCAGTAGTATTCGGACAGCGATGAATGAAAAACTGTTTTTT
>TRBV5-1|TRBJ2-2|-|TRBD2
CASSSSGGMTGELFF
TGCGCCAGCAGCTCGTCCGGGGGGATGACCGGGGAGCTGTTTTTT
>TRBV5-1|TRBJ2-5|-|TRBD2
CASSSRTSGGGETQYF
TGCGCCAGCAGCTCCAGGACTAGCGGGGGCGGGGAGACCCAGTACTTC
>TRBV9|TRBJ2-5|-|-
CASSVGGDRQETQYF
TGTGCCAGCAGCGTAGGGGGGGACAGACAAGAGACCCAGTACTTC
>TRBV5-4|TRBJ2-5|-|TRBD1
CASSPDRAETQYF
TGTGCCAGCAGTCCTGACAGGGCAGAGACCCAGTACTTC
>TRBV14|TRBJ1-4|once|-
CASSFRGNDLRPANEKLFF
TGTGCCAGCAGTTTTAGGGGAAACGACTTACGACCCGCTAATGAAAAACTGTTTTTT
>TRBV28|TRBJ2-5|-|-
CASSIRTELYQETQYF
TGTGCCAGCAGTATACGGACAGAATTGTACCAAGAGACCCAGTACTTC
>TRBV15|TRBJ1-2|once|-
CATSRDMGIADGYTF
TGTGCCACCAGCAGAGATATGGGAATAGCGGATGGCTACACCTTC
>TRBV11-3|TRBJ2-1|few|TRBD1
CASSPRQGSYNEQFF
TGTGCCAGCAGCCCTCGACAGGGGTCCTACAATGAGCAGTTCTTC
>TRBV5-1|TRBJ1-4|-|-
CASALEAGPSDEKLFF
TGCGCCAGCGCCTTAGAGGCAGGGCCGTCAGATGAAAAACTGTTTTTT
>TRBV9|TRBJ2-5|-|TRBD2
CASSVEASGVKETQYF
TGTGCCAGCAGCGTCGAAGCTAGCGGGGTTAAAGAGACCCAGTACTTC
>TRBV7-8|TRBJ2-2|-|TRBD2
CASSLGTSGIVGELFF
TGTGCCAGCAGCTTGGGGACTAGCGGGATAGTCGGGGAGCTGTTTTTT
>TRBV19|TRBJ1-5|-|-
CATDRRFTANQPQHF
TGTGCCACCGACCGACGGTTTACAGCCAATCAGCCCCAGCATTTT
>TRBV27|TRBJ2-1|-|TRBD1
CASSHSWDRAYNEQFF
TGTGCCAGCAGCCACTCGTGGGACAGGGCTTACAATGAGCAGTTCTTC
>TRBV28|TRBJ2-4|-|TRBD2
CASSLLAGQAKNIQYF
TGTGCCAGCAGTTTACTAGCGGGACAAGCCAAAAACATTCAGTACTTC
>TRBV28|TRBJ2-6|-|-
CASSLVQDTSGANVLTF
TGTGCCAGCAGTTTGGTTCAGGACACATCTGGGGCCAACGTCCTGACTTTC
>TRBV9|TRBJ2-1|-|TRBD2
CASSVAESGRYNEQFF
TGTGCCAGCAGCGTAGCTGAGAGCGGGAGGTATAATGAGCAGTTCTTC
>TRBV6-5|TRBJ2-7|once|-
CASRQTGFPLEQYF
TGTGCCAGCAGACAGACAGGATTCCCTCTCGAGCAGTACTTC
>TRBV13|TRBJ2-7|-|TRBD1
CASSLGDRAPEQYF
TGTGCCAGCAGCTTAGGCGACAGGGCTCCCGAGCAGTACTTC
>TRBV6-6|TRBJ2-1|-|-
CASSLAELTYNEQFF
TGTGCCAGCAGCCTCGCGGAGCTGACCTACAATGAGCAGTTCTTC
>TRBV28|TRBJ2-7|-|-
CASSFLGTGAYEQYF
TGTGCCAGCAGCTTTTTGGGGACTGGAGCCTACGAGCAGTACTTC
>TRBV5-1|TRBJ1-2|-|-
CASSLRRGGNYGYTF
TGCGCCAGCAGCTTACGGCGGGGGGGTAACTATGGCTACACCTTC
>TRBV4-1|TRBJ2-1|-|-
CASRPPGGTEQFF
TGCGCCAGCAGGCCTCCCGGCGGGACTGAGCAGTTCTTC
>TRBV10-3|TRBJ1-2|-|TRBD1
CAISEPGQGKDGYTF
TGTGCCATCAGTGAGCCGGGACAGGGTAAGGATGGCTACACCTTC
>TRBV20-1|TRBJ1-4|-|-
CSADEVEKLFF
TGCAGTGCCGATGAGGTCGAAAAACTGTTTTTT
>TRBV19|TRBJ2-2|-|TRBD2
CASSIHGTSGKRSGELFF
TGTGCCAGTAGTATCCATGGGACTAGCGGAAAACGGTCCGGGGAGCTGTTTTTT
>TRBV5-4|TRBJ1-2|-|-
CASSSTVSADGYTF
TGTGCCAGCAGCTCCACTGTGTCTGCGGATGGCTACACCTTC
>TRBV28|TRBJ1-1|-|TRBD1
CASSPGGQGDTEAFF
TGTGCCAGCAGTCCCGGGGGACAGGGGGACACTGAAGCTTTCTTT
>TRBV7-3|TRBJ2-2|-|TRBD2
CASSLSGLAGVGTGELFF
TGTGCCAGCAGCTTAAGTGGACTAGCGGGAGTCGGCACCGGGGAGCTGTTTTTT
>TRBV5-1|TRBJ2-7|-|TRBD2
CASSKGLAGPSGYEQYF
TGCGCCAGCAGCAAGGGACTAGCGGGACCGTCTGGCTACGAGCAGTACTTC
>TRBV9|TRBJ1-4|-|TRBD1
CASSVAGGNEKLFF
TGTGCCAGCAGCGTAGCAGGGGGGAATGAAAAACTGTTTTTT
>TRBV28|TRBJ2-4|-|TRBD1
CASRTGDIQYF
TGTGCCAGCAGGACAGGGGACATTCAGTACTTC
>TRBV6-5|TRBJ2-7|-|TRBD1
CASSYSRDSYEQYF
TGTGCCAGCAGTTACAGTCGGGACAGCTACGAGCAGTACTTC
>TRBV5-4|TRBJ1-4|-|TRBD1
CASSESTGDDEKLFF
TGTGCCAGCAGCGAATCGACAGGGGATGATGAAAAACTGTTTTTT
>TRBV6-5|TRBJ1-3|-|-
CASSETGRNTIYF
TGTGCCAGCAGTGAAACCGGGAGAAACACCATATATTTT
>TRBV7-9|TRBJ1-2|-|-
CASSASGANYGYTF
TGTGCCAGCAGCGCTTCCGGAGCTAACTATGGCTACACCTTC
>TRBV5-1|TRBJ2-5|-|-
CASSLAGETQYF
TGCGCCAGCAGCTTGGCGGGGGAGACCCAGTACTTC
>TRBV28|TRBJ2-7|-|TRBD2
CASRQTSGRSYEQYF
TGTGCCAGCAGGCAAACTAGCGGGAGGTCCTACGAGCAGTACTTC
>TRBV29-1|TRBJ2-1|-|TRBD2
CSVGPVSGRSSYNEQFF
TGCAGCGTTGGCCCAGTAAGCGGGAGATCGTCCTACAATGAGCAGTTCTTC
>TRBV6-5|TRBJ2-5|-|-
CASTRGGKETQYF
TGTGCCAGCACCCGGGGCGGGAAAGAGACCCAGTACTTC
>TRBV14|TRBJ1-1|-|-
CASSHGPRGEAFF
TGTGCCAGCAGCCACGGCCCCCGGGGTGAAGCTTTCTTT
>TRBV5-8|TRBJ1-5|-|TRBD1
CASSLQGASNQPQHF
TGTGCCAGCAGCCTACAGGGGGCTAGCAATCAGCCCCAGCATTTT
>TRBV2|TRBJ2-5|-|TRBD2
CASSGGLARPETQYF
TGTGCCAGCAGTGGGGGACTAGCTCGTCCGGAGACCCAGTACTTC
>TRBV15|TRBJ2-7|-|TRBD1
CATSKGTDEQYF
TGTGCCACCAGCAAAGGGACAGACGAGCAGTACTTC